This T cell receptor beta chain was sequenced for a study of cytomegalovirus exposure and HLA in healthy donors (dated 2017 in TCRdb). About the full investigation: In an earlier analysis of roughly 590 of the donors, approximately 300 Gb of sequence data and some 120 million unique TCR beta sequences from about 179 million T cells were reported. Roughly 5 DR-DQ haplotypes were handled as single units for association and clustering, since linkage in the cohort was strong. A later analysis re-analyzed previously published TCR beta repertoires from about 600 donors and added high-resolution HLA genotyping to study TCR occurrence patterns. About 300 gigabases of sequencing data and 80 million or so unique TCR sequences were included in an early release covering over 600 HLA-typed donors. A later genetic analysis used genome-wide SNP genotypes for about three fifths of the 666 donors, treating that subset as a discovery cohort. Among roughly 400 genotyped donors of the cohort, an average of around 250,000 unique TCR beta nucleotide sequences was sequenced per donor, of which about 19% were non-productive. An earlier analysis of approximately 630 of the donors applied high-throughput TCR beta sequencing to assess whether each TCR beta V gene segment acted as functional or pseudogenic. Alongside the repertoire data, information on donor age, sex, ethnicity and CMV serostatus was compiled. The genetic ancestry cluster associated with self-reported Caucasian donors included over 65% of the roughly 400 genotyped donors. Rather than using new phenotypic data, the later analysis identified candidate immune exposures from TCR beta sequences and from how often those sequences occurred across donors. Class I and class II HLA loci were covered by the typing at four-digit resolution. The study used immunosequencing to profile the T cell repertoires of approximately 640 subjects and linked those repertoires to cytomegalovirus serostatus. All discovery cohort repertoires had been generated using a single sequencing platform. To predict cytomegalovirus infection status, the study brought together high-throughput TCR immunosequencing, statistical association of individual TCRs with disease status, and machine learning. The number of typed donors differed by locus: roughly 620-630 for A, B, C, DRB1 and DQB1; 522 for DQA1; 606 for DPA1; and roughly 490 for DPB1. The aim of the study was to test whether cataloging public T cell receptors could identify signatures of past pathogen exposure. A separate validation cohort of roughly 110 different subjects was used in addition to the roughly 700-subject first cohort.

On this clone: Its specific antigen is unknown. No qualities accompany the bases; no much larger clone lies one base away.

Library preparation employed the immunoSEQ multiplex PCR assay. For the multiplex PCR, a mixture combining 60 forward primers for TCR Vbeta segments and 13 reverse primers for TCR Jbeta segments was used. Amplification of the CDR3 region of rearranged TCR beta genes was performed with a multiplex PCR assay on genomic DNA. Amplified TCR beta libraries were sequenced as 87-base-pair reads on the Illumina HiSeq System. Processing in the source paper ran as follows. A later analysis counted approximately 74 million unique TCR beta chains across the 550 to 800 repertoires, and around 9.9 million of these chains were shared by at least two donors. Raw reads were error-corrected and collapsed into unique sequences with a nearest-neighbor algorithm that merged closely related sequences to remove PCR and sequencing errors. Alignment of CDR3 sequences to IMGT reference sequences was used to assign V, D and J gene segments. Each retained sequence needed at least a six-nucleotide match to both a V gene segment and a J gene segment. A rearrangement counted as productive if the CDR3 had no stop codons and remained in frame with V and J, and every other rearrangement counted as non-productive. Following IMGT convention, CDR3 was defined as the stretch from the second conserved V-encoded cysteine to the conserved J-encoded phenylalanine. Sequences without an unambiguous match to a single V gene segment were excluded from the earlier analysis of about 600 of the donors. In an earlier analysis of 450 to 750 of the donors, a V segment was called functional when productive rearrangements were above 56.7%, and segregating when the standard deviation between donors exceeded 5%. To diagnose cytomegalovirus status from the catalog of TCR beta chain sequences, a statistical classification framework was built. A later analysis assigned V and J genes by comparing TCR nucleotide sequences with IMGT/GENE-DB human TR gene sequences. In a later analysis, CDR3 sequences and most-parsimonious VDJ recombination scenarios were assigned using the TCRdist pipeline. In a later analysis, each TCR beta chain was defined by its CDR3 amino acid sequence together with its V-gene family, and reads without a unique V-gene family were excluded. As a way to deal with suspected cross-contamination and a sequencing artifact, a later analysis dropped over 550 nucleotide sequences that were highly shared and had low generation probability. For each public chain, a later analysis derived a clonal expansion index from normalized ranks of inferred template counts within each repertoire. In a later analysis, generation probabilities were computed with a VDJ recombination model fitted to out-of-frame rearrangements, and the resulting probabilities were checked against IGoR. In a later analysis, TCR-TCR, TCR-HLA and TCR-CMV co-occurrence was scored with hypergeometric tests, and a repertoire-size bias correction was applied to TCR pairs. False discovery rates were estimated in a later analysis by permuting HLA or CMV assignments 20 times. In a later analysis, co-occurring TCRs were grouped using DBSCAN, and TCRdist sequence similarity was added for clustering within HLA-allele-positive subsets. Repertoires with fewer than 30,000 or more than 120,000 public chains were left out of co-occurrence clustering, as were four to six repertoires with anomalous nucleotide sharing. The source is immuneACCESS, and TCRdb retained only in-frame sequences with V and J called. Part of the clones is not carried over; for the studies checked, unresolved V genes explain less than half of this, and the remainder is unexplained. Clone size and V and J calls were adopted from that table, with D and trimming inferred from the DNA. The sample includes 110,000 to 150,000 clones, with around 72% observed a single time. The top ten clones comprise less than 2.5% of the sample.

Beyond this particular receptor, the publication reports: A later analysis associated 16,951 TCR beta sequences with specific HLA alleles at a false discovery rate of 0.05. According to a later analysis, TCR association rates differed among HLA loci, with DRB1 alleles showing the most associated TCRs and HLA-C alleles showing the fewest. The presence/absence analyses assumed that sequencing depth was roughly uniform across donors, and that assumption may not be true. Correlated functional status among segregating V segments might reflect linkage disequilibrium, but an unknown experimental factor could not be ruled out. A later analysis found that most CMV-associated TCR beta chains appeared HLA-restricted, with HLA associations seemingly driven largely by CMV exposure. Cytomegalovirus status was reported to be diagnosed by the classifier with high specificity and sensitivity in both the original and validation cohorts. Most TCR sequences were seen in very few donors, while some public TCRs were found in many individuals. In a later analysis, HLA-associated TCR beta chains were found to be more clonally expanded and to have lower generation probabilities than equally common non-associated chains. According to the authors, the approach could potentially be generalized to other disease states and immunological phenotypes. The only immune exposure information available for the cohort was CMV serostatus. Because counts were too low, seventeen rarely observed V segments, including chromosome 9 orphons, were excluded from the earlier analysis of several hundred of the donors. In an earlier analysis of some 640 of the donors, most TCR beta V segments were observed in productive rearrangements about 87% or about 30% of the time, broadly matching IMGT annotations. A further reported finding was that TCR beta sequences accurately predicted the HLA-A and HLA-B alleles for most subjects in the first cohort. In this cohort, only TCR beta chains were sequenced, and detectable features were limited by the absence of alpha or paired-chain data. In the study, 164 TCR beta chains were listed as associated with cytomegalovirus. When HLA alleles, especially DR and DQ, strongly co-occurred, TCR associations were difficult to assign to individual alleles. Several of the top co-occurrence clusters appeared to be linked to parvovirus B19, influenza, CMV and Epstein-Barr virus, according to a later analysis. Because some donors lacked HLA typing at each locus, the association tests relied only on the typed subset. A later genetic analysis associated a missense DCLRE1C variant with V-gene and J-gene trimming of TCR beta chains, and an independent cohort replicated the association. Three of the identified cytomegalovirus-associated TCR beta chains were confirmed in vitro to be specific for cytomegalovirus antigens. A group of highly shared sequence variants was considered likely to be a technical artifact of the sequencing pipeline. Compared with the approximately 710-donor mean, donors in an Asian-associated ancestry cluster had fewer N-insertions in productive TCRs, according to a later genetic analysis.

In total, around 600 healthy bone marrow donors made up the cohort. Cohort members were all nominally healthy when sampled, although unrecorded immune exposures were likely present. The donor was CMV seronegative and belonged to the group of 320 or so seronegative cohort members. Every donor gave a peripheral blood sample, and the peripheral blood mononuclear cells from that sample were used for TCR beta sequencing. The Qiagen DNeasy Blood Extraction Kit was used to extract genomic DNA from the blood cell samples. The sample consisted of PBMCs. The TCR originated in a man in his forties in good health and CMV-seronegative.

The CDR3 protein sequence reads: CASSRTVGETQYF. Read as DNA, the sequence is TGTGCCAGCAGCCGAACGGTCGGGGAGACCCAGTACTTC. The rearrangement joined TRBV7-3 to TRBJ2-5; the D segment cannot be called with confidence. CDR1 and CDR2 were assigned from the germline V gene as SGHTA and FQGTGA. V sheds 5 bases and J sheds 5 bases, leaving 12 bases between their ends. CDR3 length: 13 amino acids, cysteine to phenylalanine. Only the CDR3 DNA is retained, 39 bases long and in frame from the first base.